The sequence of this T cell receptor beta chain was determined in a study of cytomegalovirus exposure and HLA in healthy donors. Findings of the study overall: Researchers reported in a later analysis that a missense DCLRE1C variant was tied to TCR beta V- and J-gene trimming. Later analysis reportedly placed an Asian-associated ancestry cluster below the roughly 680-donor mean in N-insertions.

PCR amplification relied on 60 Vbeta primers (plus 13 Jbeta primers). Sequencing used immunoSEQ multiplex PCR; TCRdb keeps in-frame clones, though not all of them. The sample has over 75,000 clones, and its top ten clones hold less than 0.6%. About this clone: The target antigen is unknown.

With 5 bases clipped from V and 4 bases from J, the junction kept 8 bases outside the gene matches. The CDR3 sequence is 16 residues long. Germline V lookup: CDR1 MDHEN, CDR2 SYDVKM. This chain links TRBV28 with TRBJ2-7; 13 bases line up with TRBD2. The material sequenced was PBMCs. This TCR came from a man aged 45-60 years in good health and CMV-seronegative. CDR3 bases: TGTGCCAGCAGTCAGCCACTAGCGGGGGGGCCTTACGAGCAGTACTTC. Translation gives CASSQPLAGGPYEQYF. Full variable domain (missing parts from reference TRBV28 and TRBJ2-7): DVKVTQSSRYLVKRTGEKVFLECVQDMDHENMFWYRQDPGLGLRLIYFSYDVKMKEKGDIPEGYSVSREKKERFSLILESASTNQTSMYLCASSQPLAGGPYEQYFGPGTRLTVT.